Only one count was recorded for the clone carrying this T cell receptor beta chain. Its antigen is not known. The sample originates from a study of CD8+ T cells in alopecia areata. Study results and limitations: In patients, TCRs were shared less clearly than in mice, and HLA may possibly be involved.

RNA was extracted and reverse transcribed into cDNA as the sequencing template. Here immunoSEQ multiplex PCR was the method, and the copy in TCRdb shows in-frame clones only, minus some. The sample includes 150,000 to 200,000 clones, roughly 50% of them seen just once. Treatment specified: oral pan-JAK inhibitor, 5-10 mg twice daily. The sample was CD8+ T cells sorted from blood, taken at week 24, from a patient treated with tofacitinib. The receptor was derived from a human donor with alopecia areata.

The chain's CDR3 is CASSQDGEGVANTEAFF. CDR3 DNA sequence: TGCGCCAGCAGCCAAGATGGGGAAGGGGTGGCCAACACTGAAGCTTTCTTT. V gene TRBV4-3 combines with J gene TRBJ1-1, with D perhaps matching TRBD1 (5 bases). The V gene's germline CDR1 is LGHNA and CDR2 YSLEER. Trimming stripped 0 bases from V and 2 bases from J, with 16 bases between. The CDR3 loop spans 17 amino acids.